This T cell receptor beta chain emerged from a study of CD4 T cells in relation to SARS-CoV-2 and coronaviruses. The unexposed donors gave CD4+ T cells in about 2011-2018, prior to COVID-19. After ten to eleven days of culture, CD4+ T cells were isolated. Clones were sequenced by immunoSEQ multiplex PCR, and TCRdb holds only the in-frame ones, with some missing. The repertoire includes approximately 20,000 clones, less than 70% of them detected once, and 9.5% to 11% sits in the top ten. As to this clone: Its antigen remains unidentified.

The CDR3 extends over 12 amino acids. Germline V lookup: CDR1 SEHNR, CDR2 FQNEAQ (reference sequence). V lost 5 bases and J 11 bases, leaving 10 bases between the germline ends. Regarding the study as a whole: In roughly 65% of donors, memory CD4+ clonotypes crossrecognized SARS-CoV-2 and at least one common cold coronavirus spike.

The rearrangement links TRBV7-9 to TRBJ1-6, with D possibly matching TRBD1 (6 bases). The sample taken for sequencing was CD4+ T cells from PBMCs, cultured in vitro. This receptor was obtained from a human donor in good health. The CDR3 spells CASSLRGTPLHF. In DNA, the CDR3 is TGTGCCAGCAGCCTCAGGGGAACACCCCTCCACTTT.